Below, one TCR beta chain is given with its context. The sequence runs out 3 residues before the end of the CDR3; the remainder is reconstructed from the germline J gene. These data are taken from a study of T cells in women clearing cervical HPV infection. Study-wide background: Cases' blood sampling followed lesion detection by median roughly five months (90 to 200).

Produced via immunoSEQ multiplex PCR; TCRdb's table is partial and in-frame only. The sample holds around 35,000 clones. Germline V gene sequence: CDR1 SGHVS, CDR2 FQNEAQ. The V and J ends lost 5 bases and 1 base, in that order; junction bases with no gene match: 10. This CDR3 is 18 amino acids long. This TCR came from a woman aged 18 to 75 with a cervical HPV16 infection that either progressed to CIN3+ or cleared (not recorded which). V gene TRBV7-8 combines with J gene TRBJ2-1, with 11 nucleotides matching TRBD1. Sequencing was carried out using blood buffy coat. CDR3 DNA, as far as it was read: TGTGCCAGCAGCCTATTCTACCGGGACAGGGGGTCCTACAATGAG. Encoded protein: CASSLFYRDRGSYNE. The whole CDR3 is CASSLFYRDRGSYNEQFF.